The clone carrying this TCR beta chain was counted a single time. The data were obtained in a study of T cell changes during pregnancy in multiple sclerosis. Here immunoSEQ multiplex PCR was the method, and the copy in TCRdb shows in-frame clones only, minus some. The sample comprises around 56,000 clones, roughly nine tenths of which are singletons, and less than 3.5% rests with the top ten. The clonotype comes from a female donor in good health, enrolled as a control in a pregnancy study. The starting material was peripheral blood, obtained in the third trimester of pregnancy.

CDR3 sequence (DNA): TGTGCCAGCAGCGGGAACGATCAGCCCCAGCATTTT. It is translated as CASSGNDQPQHF. The rearrangement links TRBV28 to TRBJ1-5; D gene uncertain. The V end was cut by 6 bases, the J end by 5 bases, with 8 bases between. The germline V gene has CDR1 MDHEN and CDR2 SYDVKM. This CDR3 spans 12 amino acids.